A single sample is the source of the 21 T cell receptor beta chains below, sequenced in a study of T cells in Graves' hyperthyroidism and ophthalmopathy (dated by TCRdb to between 2017 and 2020). Library preparation used multiplex PCR. The sample was run on an Illumina HiSeq 2000. The TCR beta CDR3 regions were amplified from the RNA transcripts. The TCR CDR3 was subjected to a first round of RT-PCR using the HTBI primer set and the Qiagen OneStep RT-PCR kit. TCRdb cleaned the public reads at Q25 with fastp, built clones with MiXCR and kept in-frame beta chains. Identical CDR3 protein sequences are pooled into one entry, listed with their most common genes and DNA. The sample contains fewer than 800,000 distinct CDR3 sequences, roughly 15% of them found a single time. The top ten clonotypes cover under 10% of the sample. Sequencing input: blood. The receptors here all came from a man younger than 35 with Graves' hyperthyroidism.

The V and J genes are TRBV30 and TRBJ2-3; 7 nucleotides match TRBD1. The CDR3 runs 15 residues. From germline, CDR1 is GTSNPN and CDR2 SVGIG (reference sequence). Losses at the gene ends were 5 bases for V and 1 base for J; bases not matched to a gene: 9. The CDR3 reads CAWHTGTARTDTQYF. DNA of the CDR3: TGTGCCTGGCACACCGGGACAGCTCGCACAGATACGCAGTATTTT.

The chain couples TRBV11-1 to TRBJ2-5; D may be TRBD1 (5 bases). V lost 5 bases to trimming and J lost 2 bases, with 9 bases between them. The CDR3 is made up of 13 amino acids. Germline CDR1 SGHAT, CDR2 FQDESV (reference sequence). The CDR3 sequence: CASSHRQQETQYF. DNA for the CDR3: TGTGCCAGCAGCCACCGACAGCAAGAGACCCAGTACTTC.

This clonotype was observed many times. This chain connects TRBV7-3 to TRBJ2-3; TRBD1 aligns across 8 bases. CDR1 and CDR2 from the germline V gene are SGHTA and FQGTGA. The CDR3 is 15 residues long. The ends lost 2 bases at V and 6 bases at J; junction bases unmatched: 7. Written as DNA, the CDR3 is TGTGCCAGCAGCTTAGGAGGACAGGGCCGCGATACGCAGTATTTT. Translated, it gives CASSLGGQGRDTQYF.

The V call is TRBV4-1, the J call TRBJ2-7; D is possibly TRBD1 (6 bases). The CDR3 has 13 amino acids. Trimming stripped 0 bases from V and 7 bases from J, with 10 bases between. Germline lookup yields CDR1 MGHRA and CDR2 YSYEKL. CDR3 residues: CASSQDRGREQYF. DNA of the CDR3: TGCGCCAGCAGCCAAGACAGGGGACGAGAGCAGTACTTC.

V is TRBV30 and J is TRBJ2-7; 8 positions agree with TRBD1. Germline loops: CDR1 GTSNPN, CDR2 SVGIG (reference sequence). The CDR3 has 13 amino acids. Trimming cost V 7 bases and J 6 bases; bases outside gene matches: 11. Here the CDR3 reads CALAVDRAGEQYF. CDR3 in DNA: TGTGCCTTGGCCGTGGACAGGGCTGGCGAGCAGTACTTC.

This clonotype was seen only a few times. The chain carries TRBV20-1 and TRBJ1-5; D uncertain. V was clipped by 0 bases and J by 5 bases, with 17 bases between them. CDR3 size: 16 residues. Germline assignment: CDR1 DFQATT and CDR2 SNEGSKA (reference sequence). The CDR3, as DNA: TGCAGTGCTAGAGATCGGCTGCTGGGGATGGATCAGCCCCAGCATTTT. The encoded protein is CSARDRLLGMDQPQHF.

V usage is TRBV20-1 and J usage is TRBJ1-1, with D possibly matching TRBD1 (6 bases). The CDR3 contains 13 residues. With 1 base removed from V and 5 bases from J, the gap between germline ends came to 11 bases. CDR1 is DFQATT, CDR2 SNEGSKA, per germline (reference sequence). The CDR3 DNA reads TGCAGTGCTAGAGCCGGGGGCAGAACTGAAGCTTTCTTT. Protein sequence: CSARAGGRTEAFF.

The chain is built from TRBV2 and TRBJ1-5; 10 nucleotides line up with TRBD1. Trimming removed 8 bases from V and 2 bases from J; junction bases left unmatched: 15. CDR3 size: 18 residues. Germline CDR1 and CDR2: SNHLY and FYNNEI. CDR3 sequence: CASGTTGGYLWGNQPQHF. CDR3 bases: TGTGCCAGCGGAACGACAGGGGGCTACCTTTGGGGCAATCAGCCCCAGCATTTT.

The rearrangement joins TRBV28 to TRBJ2-5; possible D gene TRBD2, 5 bases. The CDR3 is 13 residues long. Germline CDR1 is MDHEN and CDR2 is SYDVKM. Between the trimmed V and J ends, which lost 4 bases and 5 bases, there was a span of 11 bases. CDR3 amino acids: CASSWRLKETQYF. CDR3 nucleotide sequence: TGTGCCAGCAGTTGGAGGCTTAAGGAGACCCAGTACTTC.

This clonotype appeared many times. This chain links TRBV7-9 with TRBJ1-1, with D uncertain. The CDR3 contains 11 residues. Per germline, CDR1 SEHNR and CDR2 FQNEAQ (reference sequence). Trimming pared 4 bases from V and 6 bases from J, leaving 6 bases between. The CDR3 sequence: CASSSPSEAFF. The CDR3 DNA reads TGTGCCAGCAGCTCCCCGTCTGAAGCTTTCTTT.

This clonotype was found a few times. This chain uses TRBV27 with TRBJ1-1; 7 positions match TRBD1. Trimming took 3 bases from V and 4 from J; bases not matched to a gene: 8. From germline, CDR1 is MNHEY and CDR2 SMNVEV (reference sequence). This CDR3 spans 15 amino acids. DNA of the CDR3: TGTGCCAGCAGTTTCAGGGCAGGGGGGGGCACTGAAGCTTTCTTT. It is translated as CASSFRAGGGTEAFF.

To note about this clonotype: Germline is not matched at one junction end, which may reflect a read error. This chain connects TRBV15 to TRBJ1-1; the D is unclear. This CDR3 region has 13 residues. Germline CDR1 LNHNV, CDR2 YYDKDF (reference sequence). Written as DNA, the CDR3 is TGTACCACCAGCAGAGATCCGAAAGGGGAAGCTTTCTTT. Its protein is CTTSRDPKGEAFF.

Regarding this clonotype: One end of the junction is discordant with germline, which a read error may explain. The V call is TRBV7-3, the J call TRBJ2-1; possible D gene TRBD2, 6 bases. Per germline, CDR1 SGHTA and CDR2 FQGTGA. This CDR3 comprises 15 residues. As DNA, the CDR3 is TGCGCCAGCAGCCAAGAGTCACGGGAGACAGATGAGCAGTTCTTC. Translated, it gives CASSQESRETDEQFF.

This sequence joins TRBV9 and TRBJ2-1; TRBD1 aligns across 7 bases. Germline V gives CDR1 SGDLS, CDR2 YYNGEE. V lost 3 bases and J lost 7; bases outside the gene matches: 13. The CDR3 extends over 16 amino acids. In DNA form, the CDR3 reads TGTGCCAGCAGCGAGATAGGGGGCGTAGTGGGGAATGAGCAGTTCTTC. It encodes CASSEIGGVVGNEQFF. Full variable domain (rest looked up from reference TRBV9 and TRBJ2-1): DSGVTQTPKHLITATGQRVTLRCSPRSGDLSVYWYQQSLDQGLQFLIQYYNGEERAKGNILERFSAQQFPDLHSELNLSSLELGDSALYFCASSEIGGVVGNEQFFGPGTRLTVL.

Of note for this clonotype: Sequence at one end of the junction differs from germline and may be a read error. The V call is TRBV28, the J call TRBJ2-7, with 10 positions matching TRBD2. There are 17 residues in the CDR3. Germline V gene sequence: CDR1 MDHEN, CDR2 SYDVKM. The CDR3 bases are TGTGCCGGCAGTTTGTTCCTGACTAGCGGGTCCTCCTACGAGCAGTACTTC. This gives the protein CAGSLFLTSGSSYEQYF.

The V gene is TRBV19, the J gene TRBJ2-5; possibly TRBD1 or TRBD2 for D (5 bases each). The CDR3 is made up of 12 amino acids. Trimming removed 5 bases at V and 6 bases at J, with 10 bases between. CDR1 and CDR2 (germline): LNHDA, SQIVND (reference sequence). The CDR3 coding sequence is TGTGCCAGTAGTCTTGAGGGGAAGACCCAGTACTTC. Amino acid sequence: CASSLEGKTQYF.

Only a few counts were recorded for this clonotype. The chain has TRBV7-9 and TRBJ2-7; 9 nucleotides line up with TRBD1. Losses at the gene ends were 2 bases for V and 9 bases for J; bases not matched to a gene: 5. The CDR3 runs to 13 residues. In germline, CDR1 is SEHNR, CDR2 FQNEAQ (reference sequence). CDR3 amino acids: CASSLRDRVVQYF. CDR3 sequence (DNA): TGTGCCAGCAGCTTACGGGACAGGGTAGTGCAGTACTTC. The full variable domain, in which reference TRBV7-9 and TRBJ2-7 provide the parts outside the CDR3, is DTGVSQNPRHKITKRGQNVTFRCDPISEHNRLYWYRQTLGQGPEFLTYFQNEAQLEKSRLLSDRFSAERPKGSFSTLEIQRTEQGDSAMYLCASSLRDRVVQYFGPGTRLTVT.

This clonotype was counted ten times or more. The gene calls are TRBV7-8 and TRBJ1-1; D perhaps matches TRBD1 (6 bases). This CDR3 has 15 amino acids. Trimming took off 1 base at V and 1 base at J, with 10 bases between the two ends. Germline CDR1 reads SGHVS; CDR2 reads FQNEAQ. The CDR3 is CASSLDTGANTEAFF. DNA of the CDR3: TGTGCCAGCAGCTTAGATACGGGGGCGAACACTGAAGCTTTCTTT.

This clonotype occurred many times. V usage is TRBV7-3 and J usage is TRBJ2-3; D may be TRBD1 (6 bases). The V end was cut by 2 bases, the J end by 1 base, with 13 bases between. Germline V gene data show CDR1 as SGHTA and CDR2 as FQGTGA. The CDR3 length is 16 residues. Here the CDR3 reads CASSLAGTPRTDTQYF. The CDR3 DNA follows: TGTGCCAGCAGCTTAGCCGGGACACCCCGCACAGATACGCAGTATTTT.

The table lists this clonotype with many counts. CDR3 in DNA: TGTGCCAGCAGCAAACTAGCGGGAGGGCCTTCCGAGACCCAGTACTTC. This gives the protein CASSKLAGGPSETQYF. The V gene is TRBV11-2, the J gene TRBJ2-5; 13 positions agree with TRBD2. CDR1 SGHAT and CDR2 FQNNGV come from the germline V gene. The J segment lost 5 bases and the V segment lost 5 bases, leaving 8 bases of the junction unmatched. There are 16 residues in the CDR3.

This clonotype has just a few counts. The chain carries TRBV5-5 and TRBJ1-1, with D uncertain. Germline V gives CDR1 SGHKS, CDR2 YYEKEE (reference sequence). V was clipped by 0 bases and J by 3 bases, with 6 bases between them. This CDR3 has 13 residues. This chain's CDR3 is CASSLASYTEAFF. The CDR3 nucleotides are TGTGCCAGCAGCTTGGCCAGTTACACTGAAGCTTTCTTT. The full variable domain, in which reference TRBV5-5 and TRBJ1-1 provide the parts outside the CDR3, is DAGVTQSPTHLIKTRGQQVTLRCSPISGHKSVSWYQQVLGQGPQFIFQYYEKEERGRGNFPDRFSARQFPNYSSELNVNALLLGDSALYLCASSLASYTEAFFGQGTRLTVV.